Following are 7 T cell receptor beta chains from one sample sequenced in a study of T cell responses to AZD1222 COVID-19 vaccine. Assay used: immunoSEQ multiplex PCR; TCRdb lists only in-frame clones, some missing. The sample yields some 110,000 clones, over 80% seen once. Sequenced here: peripheral blood, sampled on day 0 of AZD1222 vaccination. The receptors come from an adult in good health.

This clone was detected once. V gene TRBV19 combines with J gene TRBJ1-2; no reliable D call. The V gene lost 8 bases and the J gene lost 2 bases, with 6 bases spanning the gap. The CDR3 length is 11 residues. Germline assignment: CDR1 LNHDA and CDR2 SQIVND (reference sequence). Here the CDR3 reads CASQENYGYTF. CDR3 DNA: TGTGCCAGTCAAGAGAACTATGGCTACACCTTC.

V and J are TRBV10-2 and TRBJ2-2; TRBD2 matches at 7 bases. The length of the CDR3 is 15 residues. CDR1 is WSHSY, CDR2 SAAADI, per germline. V gave up 7 bases and J gave up 5 bases; unmatched junction bases: 10. The CDR3 is CASIGLDFGTGELFF. The CDR3 DNA follows: TGCGCCAGCATTGGACTAGATTTTGGGACCGGGGAGCTGTTTTTT.

As for this clone: Additional DNA sequences in this sample encode the identical CDR3. The chain employs TRBV11-2 and TRBJ1-3; D unclear. The germline gives CDR1 SGHAT, CDR2 FQNNGV. Trimming took 3 bases from V and 0 from J, leaving 12 bases between them. The CDR3 length is 16 residues. The CDR3 DNA reads as TGTGCCAGCAGCTTTAGAGATCCTAGCTCTGGAAACACCATATATTTT. Residues: CASSFRDPSSGNTIYF.

The CDR3 region is CASSLGAASYNEQFF. The CDR3 coding sequence is TGTGCCAGCAGCTTAGGGGCGGCCTCCTACAATGAGCAGTTCTTC. The V and J genes are TRBV7-3 and TRBJ2-1, with D perhaps TRBD1 (5 bases). Germline V gene data show CDR1 as SGHTA and CDR2 as FQGTGA. The CDR3 sequence is 15 residues long. Trimming cost V 2 bases and J 0 bases, with 8 bases left between them.

V usage is TRBV19 and J usage is TRBJ2-4; no firm D call. Per the germline V gene, CDR1 is LNHDA and CDR2 is SQIVND (reference sequence). Deletions cut 1 base from V and 0 bases from J, with 7 bases between. The length of the CDR3 is 15 residues. DNA for the CDR3: TGTGCCAGTAGTATAGGAGTTCAAGCCAAAAACATTCAGTACTTC. It encodes CASSIGVQAKNIQYF.

The genes are TRBV30 and TRBJ1-3; D ambiguous. The ends were cut back, 4 bases at V and 0 bases at J, with 10 bases in the middle. The CDR3 has 14 amino acids. Per the germline V gene, CDR1 is GTSNPN and CDR2 is SVGIG (reference sequence). CDR3 in amino acids: CAWKAWSSGNTIYF. For the CDR3, the DNA is TGTGCCTGGAAAGCCTGGAGCTCTGGAAACACCATATATTTT.

This sequence joins TRBV5-6 and TRBJ2-7, with 7 bases lining up with TRBD1. Per germline, CDR1 SGHDT and CDR2 YYEEEE. V dropped 1 base and J dropped 1; count of bases not matched to a gene: 11. CDR3 size: 17 residues. CDR3 bases: TGTGCCAGCAGCTTGCCGAGAGGGACAGTGAAGTCCTACGAGCAGTACTTC. This encodes CASSLPRGTVKSYEQYF.